The 17 T cell receptor beta chains presented below share a single source sample, sequenced in a study of molecular identifiers for immune sequencing clone quantification. Each CDR3 protein gets one entry after TCRdb re-called the PCR reads with MiXCR. The table lists around 460,000 distinct CDR3 sequences, around 23% of them singletons. The sample consisted of naive CD8+ T cells from blood, with Jurkat cell RNA spiked in. Subset in this sample: FACS-sorted CD8+CD4-CCR7+CD45RA+ naive T cells. Every receptor here comes from a human donor in good health. Some libraries in this study had Jurkat cell RNA spiked in.

This clonotype was seen many times. The chain joins TRBV5-5 to TRBJ2-7, with a tentative D call TRBD2 (6 bases). Germline V gene lookup returns CDR1 SGHKS and CDR2 YYEKEE (reference sequence). This CDR3 region has 16 residues. V was trimmed by 4 bases and J by 3 bases, leaving 20 bases between them. The CDR3 bases are TGTGCCAGCAGCCTATACGCGGGGCAACCCAACTACGAGCAGTACTTC. Protein: CASSLYAGQPNYEQYF.

The chain couples TRBV5-6 to TRBJ2-2, with TRBD1 matching 7 bases. The CDR3 length is 15 residues. CDR1 is SGHDT and CDR2 is YYEEEE in the germline V gene. J was trimmed by 3 bases and V by 1 base; bases with no gene match: 3. The CDR3 nucleotides read TGTGCCAGCAGCTTGAGGGGGCAATACACCGGGGAGCTGTTTTTT. Its protein is CASSLRGQYTGELFF.

For this clonotype: This may arise from a read error, as a much more abundant clone is one base away. This sequence joins TRBV30 and TRBJ1-1; a possible D gene is TRBD1 (6 bases). The CDR3 covers 12 residues. Per the germline V gene, CDR1 is GTSNPN and CDR2 is SVGIG (reference sequence). The germline V and J ends were trimmed by 7 bases and 6 bases, with 15 bases remaining between them. The CDR3 sequence is CALTGGGAEAFF. CDR3 DNA: TGTGCCTTAACTGGGGGGGGCGCTGAAGCTTTCTTT.

The CDR3 DNA reads as TGTGCCAGCAGCTCCCTAGTCGAGGGGGAGCTGTTTTTT. Translating it yields CASSSLVEGELFF. The chain has TRBV5-4 and TRBJ2-2; D gene ambiguous. The CDR3 has 13 amino acids. V was trimmed by 3 bases and J by 8 bases, leaving 11 bases between them. Germline V CDR1 and CDR2: SGHNT, YYREEE (reference sequence).

This clonotype was seen at least ten times. V is TRBV29-1 and J is TRBJ2-3, with D unclear. Deletions cut 1 base from V and 0 bases from J, with 8 bases between. The germline V gene has CDR1 SQVTM and CDR2 ANQGSEA. The length of the CDR3 is 14 residues. The CDR3 loop reads CSVEGLTSTDTQYF. The CDR3 region has the DNA TGCAGCGTTGAAGGGCTAACTAGCACAGATACGCAGTATTTT.

For this clonotype: A read error is possible here, since a much larger clone lies one base away. The V call is TRBV11-2, the J call TRBJ2-7; D not resolved. Germline V gives CDR1 SGHAT, CDR2 FQNNGV. This CDR3 is built from 13 residues. With 3 bases removed from V and 2 bases from J, the gap between germline ends came to 8 bases. The CDR3 coding sequence is TGTGCCAGCAGCTTGAGCACCCCCTACGAGCAGTACTTC. Amino acids: CASSLSTPYEQYF.

The V gene is TRBV6-5, the J gene TRBJ2-1, with D perhaps matching TRBD2 (7 bases). From germline, CDR1 is MNHEY and CDR2 SVGAGI. The ends were cut back, 6 bases at V and 4 bases at J, with 19 bases in the middle. This CDR3 has 16 residues. CDR3 in amino acids: CASSPIRGGGYNEQFF. In DNA form, the CDR3 reads TGTGCCAGCAGCCCGATAAGGGGGGGGGGTTACAATGAGCAGTTCTTC.

This clonotype was found many times. The chain joins TRBV5-6 to TRBJ1-1, with unresolved D. The V gene's germline CDR1 is SGHDT and CDR2 YYEEEE. V gave up 4 bases and J gave up 6 bases, with 13 bases separating them. The CDR3 length is 13 residues. CDR3 loop: CASSGDGGSEAFF. The CDR3 DNA is TGTGCCAGCAGCGGGGATGGTGGATCTGAAGCTTTCTTT.

This chain uses TRBV19 with TRBJ2-1; 11 bases map to TRBD2. CDR1 is LNHDA, CDR2 SQIVND, per germline (reference sequence). V shed 3 bases and J 9 bases; nucleotides not matched to a gene: 7. The CDR3 contains 15 residues. The CDR3 loop reads CASSISSSGRSEQFF. The CDR3 DNA reads TGTGCCAGTAGTATTTCCTCTAGCGGGAGGAGTGAGCAGTTCTTC.

This clonotype was detected many times. The chain is built from TRBV6-6 and TRBJ2-6; D unclear. V dropped 6 bases and J dropped 4 bases, with 10 bases sitting between them. Per the germline V gene, CDR1 is MNHNY and CDR2 is SVGAGI (reference sequence). The CDR3 covers 14 residues. The CDR3 DNA is TGTGCCAGCAGCGGTGGGCAGGGGGCCAACGTCCTGACTTTC. Encoded protein: CASSGGQGANVLTF.

About this clonotype itself: A read error may produce the germline difference seen at one junction end. This chain connects TRBV7-9 to TRBJ2-3, with 9 nucleotides matching TRBD1. CDR1 and CDR2 from the germline V gene are SEHNR and FQNEAQ (reference sequence). This CDR3 is built from 16 residues. The CDR3 nucleotides read TGTGCCAACAGCGTCCGGGACAGGGAGAGCACAGATACGCAGTATTTT. This gives the protein CANSVRDRESTDTQYF.

This clonotype was counted only a few times. This chain connects TRBV6-5 to TRBJ2-5; D is ambiguous. Germline-derived CDR1 and CDR2 are MNHEY and SVGAGI. V was pared by 3 bases and J by 5 bases, with 13 bases between. This CDR3 has 14 amino acids. The CDR3: CASSYFQDGETQYF. CDR3 bases: TGTGCCAGCAGTTATTTTCAGGATGGGGAGACCCAGTACTTC.

This clonotype was seen more than once but under ten times. The chain couples TRBV27 to TRBJ1-4; D unclear. The germline CDR1 and CDR2 sequences are MNHEY and SMNVEV (reference sequence). Trimming removed 4 bases at V and 8 bases at J, with 23 bases between. This CDR3 has 17 amino acids. The CDR3 loop reads CASSSRLTSWTEEKLFF. For the CDR3, the DNA is TGTGCCAGCAGTTCCCGCCTAACAAGCTGGACGGAAGAAAAACTGTTTTTT.

This clonotype was seen only a few times. The J gene is TRBJ2-3, the V gene TRBV11-2, with unresolved D. Germline CDR1 and CDR2: SGHAT and FQNNGV. V was shortened by 1 base and J by 4 bases, with 15 bases between the two germline ends. The CDR3 loop spans 16 amino acids. CDR3 coding DNA: TGTGCCAGCAGCTTAGTGAACGGCGTGGGGTCAGATACGCAGTATTTT. Translated, it gives CASSLVNGVGSDTQYF.

This clonotype was picked up one time. The rearrangement uses TRBV3-1 and TRBJ2-7; D may match TRBD1 or TRBD2 (5 bases each). The CDR3 is 12 amino acids. Trimming pared 4 bases from V and 9 bases from J, leaving 13 bases between. CDR1 and CDR2 from the germline V gene are LGHDT and YNNKEL (reference sequence). In DNA form, the CDR3 reads TGTGCCAGCAGCCCCGGGGCGCCGCGGCAGTACTTC. This gives the protein CASSPGAPRQYF.

This clonotype was seen many times. The chain couples TRBV4-3 to TRBJ2-1; no clear D gene. The CDR3 consists of 15 residues. With 0 bases removed from V and 7 bases from J, the gap between germline ends came to 13 bases. Germline CDR1 is LGHNA and CDR2 is YSLEER. The CDR3 protein is CASSQDASRLNEQFF. The CDR3 DNA follows: TGCGCCAGCAGCCAAGATGCGTCGAGATTGAATGAGCAGTTCTTC.

This chain joins TRBV6-5 and TRBJ1-1; a possible D gene is TRBD1 (6 bases). Trimming stripped 0 bases from V and 4 bases from J, with 9 bases between. The CDR3 length is 14 residues. Per germline, CDR1 MNHEY and CDR2 SVGAGI. This CDR3 is CASSYSGAGTEAFF. Written as DNA, the CDR3 is TGTGCCAGCAGTTACTCGGGGGCGGGCACTGAAGCTTTCTTT.